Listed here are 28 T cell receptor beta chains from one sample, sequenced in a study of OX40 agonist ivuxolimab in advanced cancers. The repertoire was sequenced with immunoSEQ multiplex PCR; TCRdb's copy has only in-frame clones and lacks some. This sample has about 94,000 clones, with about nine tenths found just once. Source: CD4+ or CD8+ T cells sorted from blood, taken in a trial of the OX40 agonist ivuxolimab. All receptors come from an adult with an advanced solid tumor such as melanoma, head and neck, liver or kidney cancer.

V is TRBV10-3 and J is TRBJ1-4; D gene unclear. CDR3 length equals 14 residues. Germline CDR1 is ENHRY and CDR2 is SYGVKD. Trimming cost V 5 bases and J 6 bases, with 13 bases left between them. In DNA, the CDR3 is TGTGCCATCAGTCCTTTTCAAGGTGATGAAAAACTGTTTTTT. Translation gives CAISPFQGDEKLFF.

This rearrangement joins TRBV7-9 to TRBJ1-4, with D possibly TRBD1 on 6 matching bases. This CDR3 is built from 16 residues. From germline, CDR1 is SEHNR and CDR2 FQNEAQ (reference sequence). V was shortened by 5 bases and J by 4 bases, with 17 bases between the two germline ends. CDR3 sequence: CASSGSGGVSNEKLFF. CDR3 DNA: TGTGCCAGCAGCGGGTCCGGGGGCGTCAGTAATGAAAAACTGTTTTTT.

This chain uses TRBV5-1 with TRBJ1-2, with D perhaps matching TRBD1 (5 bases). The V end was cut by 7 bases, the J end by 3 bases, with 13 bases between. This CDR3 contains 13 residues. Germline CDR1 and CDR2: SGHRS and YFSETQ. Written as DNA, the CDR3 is TGCGCCAGCTTTGGGGACGGCCACTATGGCTACACCTTC. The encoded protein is CASFGDGHYGYTF.

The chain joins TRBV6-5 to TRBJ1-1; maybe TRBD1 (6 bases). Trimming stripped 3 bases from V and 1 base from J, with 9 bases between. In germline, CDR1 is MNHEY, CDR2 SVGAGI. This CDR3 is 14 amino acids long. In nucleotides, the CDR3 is TGTGCCAGCAGTTATGGGGGGGCGAACACTGAAGCTTTCTTT. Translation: CASSYGGANTEAFF.

CDR3 loop: CASRNPQGTPNQPQHF. Written as DNA, the CDR3 is TGTGCCAGCAGAAACCCCCAAGGGACACCTAATCAGCCCCAGCATTTT. The V and J genes are TRBV21-1 and TRBJ1-5; TRBD1, the D gene given by the table, was not confirmed from the DNA. TRBV21-1 is given as a pseudogene. This CDR3 region has 16 residues.

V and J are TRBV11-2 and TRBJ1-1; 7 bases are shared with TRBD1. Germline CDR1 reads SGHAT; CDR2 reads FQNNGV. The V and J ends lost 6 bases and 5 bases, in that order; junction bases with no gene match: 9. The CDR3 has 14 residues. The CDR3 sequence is CASRDDRVKTEAFF. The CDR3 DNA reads TGTGCCAGCAGAGATGACAGGGTTAAAACTGAAGCTTTCTTT.

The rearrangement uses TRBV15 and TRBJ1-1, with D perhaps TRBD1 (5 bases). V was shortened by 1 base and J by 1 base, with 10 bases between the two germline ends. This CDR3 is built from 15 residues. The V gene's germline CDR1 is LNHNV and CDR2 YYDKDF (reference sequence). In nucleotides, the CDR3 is TGTGCCACCAGCAGAGGGGGCTTGACGAACACTGAAGCTTTCTTT. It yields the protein CATSRGGLTNTEAFF.

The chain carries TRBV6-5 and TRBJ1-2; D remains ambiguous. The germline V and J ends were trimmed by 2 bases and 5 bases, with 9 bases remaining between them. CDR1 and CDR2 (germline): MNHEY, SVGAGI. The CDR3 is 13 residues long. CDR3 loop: CASSYGSYYGYTF. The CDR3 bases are TGTGCCAGCAGTTACGGGTCTTATTATGGCTACACCTTC.

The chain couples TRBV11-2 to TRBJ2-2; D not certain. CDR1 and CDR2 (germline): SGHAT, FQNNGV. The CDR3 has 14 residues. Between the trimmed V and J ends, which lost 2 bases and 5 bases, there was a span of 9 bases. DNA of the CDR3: TGTGCCAGCAGCTTACTGGGCTCTACCGGGGAGCTGTTTTTT. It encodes CASSLLGSTGELFF.

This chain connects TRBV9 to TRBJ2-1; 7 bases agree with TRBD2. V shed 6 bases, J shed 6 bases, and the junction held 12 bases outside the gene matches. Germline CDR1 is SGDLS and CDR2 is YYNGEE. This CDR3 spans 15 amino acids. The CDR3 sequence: CASTLGGGGVNEQFF. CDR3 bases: TGTGCCAGCACGCTGGGGGGGGGTGGCGTCAATGAGCAGTTCTTC.

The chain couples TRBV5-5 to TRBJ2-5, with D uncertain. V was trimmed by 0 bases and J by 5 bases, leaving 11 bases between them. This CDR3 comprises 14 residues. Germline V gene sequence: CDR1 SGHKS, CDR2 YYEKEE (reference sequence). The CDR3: CASSLAVRLETQYF. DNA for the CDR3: TGTGCCAGCAGCTTGGCCGTCCGATTGGAGACCCAGTACTTC. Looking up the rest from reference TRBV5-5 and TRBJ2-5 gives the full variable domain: DAGVTQSPTHLIKTRGQQVTLRCSPISGHKSVSWYQQVLGQGPQFIFQYYEKEERGRGNFPDRFSARQFPNYSSELNVNALLLGDSALYLCASSLAVRLETQYFGPGTRLLVL.

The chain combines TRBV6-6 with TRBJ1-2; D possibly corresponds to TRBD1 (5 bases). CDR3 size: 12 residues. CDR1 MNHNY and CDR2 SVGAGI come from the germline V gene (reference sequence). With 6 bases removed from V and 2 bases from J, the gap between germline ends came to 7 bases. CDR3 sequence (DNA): TGTGCCAGCAGGACAGCGAACTATGGCTACACCTTC. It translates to CASRTANYGYTF.

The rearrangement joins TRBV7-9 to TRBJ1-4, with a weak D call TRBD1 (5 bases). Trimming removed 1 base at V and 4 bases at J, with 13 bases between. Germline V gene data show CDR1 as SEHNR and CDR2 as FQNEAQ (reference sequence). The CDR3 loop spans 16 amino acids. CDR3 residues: CASSLVGQPDNEKLFF. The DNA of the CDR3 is TGTGCCAGCAGCTTAGTGGGGCAGCCAGATAATGAAAAACTGTTTTTT.

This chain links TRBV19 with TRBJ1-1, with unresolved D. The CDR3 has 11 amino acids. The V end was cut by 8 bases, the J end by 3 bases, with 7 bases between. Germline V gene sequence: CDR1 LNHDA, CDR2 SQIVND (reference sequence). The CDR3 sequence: CASLVYTEAFF. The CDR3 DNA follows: TGTGCCAGTCTAGTGTACACTGAAGCTTTCTTT. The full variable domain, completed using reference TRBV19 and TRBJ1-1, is DGGITQSPKYLFRKEGQNVTLSCEQNLNHDAMYWYRQDPGQGLRLIYYSQIVNDFQKGDIAEGYSVSREKKESFPLTVTSAQKNPTAFYLCASLVYTEAFFGQGTRLTVV.

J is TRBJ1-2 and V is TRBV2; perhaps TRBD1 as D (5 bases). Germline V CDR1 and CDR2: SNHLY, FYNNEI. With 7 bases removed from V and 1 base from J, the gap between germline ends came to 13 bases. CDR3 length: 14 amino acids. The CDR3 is CASTDRGSNYGYTF. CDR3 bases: TGTGCCAGCACCGACCGGGGCAGTAACTATGGCTACACCTTC.

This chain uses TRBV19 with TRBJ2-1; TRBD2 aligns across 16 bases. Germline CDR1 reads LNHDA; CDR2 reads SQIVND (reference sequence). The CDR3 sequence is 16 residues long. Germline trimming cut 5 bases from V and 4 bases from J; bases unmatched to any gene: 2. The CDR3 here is CASSEGLAGGYNEQFF. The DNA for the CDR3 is TGTGCCAGTAGTGAGGGACTAGCGGGGGGGTACAATGAGCAGTTCTTC.

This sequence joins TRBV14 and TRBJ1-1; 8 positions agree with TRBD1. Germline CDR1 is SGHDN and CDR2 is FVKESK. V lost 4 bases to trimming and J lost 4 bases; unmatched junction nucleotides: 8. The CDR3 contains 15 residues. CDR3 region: CASSLYRTGSTEAFF. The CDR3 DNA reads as TGTGCCAGCAGCCTGTACCGGACAGGGTCCACTGAAGCTTTCTTT.

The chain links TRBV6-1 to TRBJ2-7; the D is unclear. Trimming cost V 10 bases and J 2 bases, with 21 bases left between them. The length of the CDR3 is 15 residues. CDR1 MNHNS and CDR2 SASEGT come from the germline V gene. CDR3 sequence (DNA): TGTGCCACCTCGAATTTCGGGCAGGCGACCTACGAGCAGTACTTC. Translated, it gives CATSNFGQATYEQYF.

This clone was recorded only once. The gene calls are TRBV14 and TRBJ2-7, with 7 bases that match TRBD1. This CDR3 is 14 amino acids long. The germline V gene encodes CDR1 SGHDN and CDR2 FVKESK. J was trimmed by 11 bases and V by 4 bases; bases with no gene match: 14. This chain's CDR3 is CASSLRGPFVLEYF. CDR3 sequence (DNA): TGTGCCAGCAGCCTAAGGGGGCCCTTTGTTTTGGAGTACTTC.

The CDR3 here is CATYKGLSPYYGYTF. The CDR3 nucleotides are TGTGCCACCTACAAGGGGCTCTCGCCCTACTATGGCTACACCTTC. V is TRBV28 and J is TRBJ1-2; possibly TRBD1 for D (5 bases). The CDR3 runs 15 residues. V dropped 10 bases and J dropped 3 bases, with 21 bases sitting between them. CDR1 is MDHEN and CDR2 is SYDVKM in the germline V gene.

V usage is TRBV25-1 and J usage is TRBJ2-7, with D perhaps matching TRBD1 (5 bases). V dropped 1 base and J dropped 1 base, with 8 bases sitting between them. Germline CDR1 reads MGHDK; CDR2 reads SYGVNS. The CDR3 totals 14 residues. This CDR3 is CASSEWTRSYEQYF. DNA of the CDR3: TGTGCCAGCAGTGAATGGACACGGTCCTACGAGCAGTACTTC.

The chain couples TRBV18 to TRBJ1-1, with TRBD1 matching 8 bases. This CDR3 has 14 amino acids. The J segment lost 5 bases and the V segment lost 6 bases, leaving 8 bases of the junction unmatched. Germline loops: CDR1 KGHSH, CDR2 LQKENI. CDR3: CASSPTGGGTEAFF. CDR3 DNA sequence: TGTGCCAGCTCTCCCACAGGGGGAGGTACTGAAGCTTTCTTT.

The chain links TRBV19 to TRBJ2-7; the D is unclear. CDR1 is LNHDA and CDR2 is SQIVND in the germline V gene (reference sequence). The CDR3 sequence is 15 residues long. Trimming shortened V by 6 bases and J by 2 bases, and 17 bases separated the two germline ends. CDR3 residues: CASRVSGWSTYEQYF. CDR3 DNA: TGTGCCAGTAGAGTATCAGGATGGTCCACCTACGAGCAGTACTTC.

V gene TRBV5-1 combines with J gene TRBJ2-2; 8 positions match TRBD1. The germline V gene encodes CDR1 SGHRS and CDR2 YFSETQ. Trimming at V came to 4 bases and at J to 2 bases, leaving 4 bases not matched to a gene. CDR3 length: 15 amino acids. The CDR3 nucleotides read TGCGCCAGCAGCCTGACAGGGGCTAACACCGGGGAGCTGTTTTTT. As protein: CASSLTGANTGELFF. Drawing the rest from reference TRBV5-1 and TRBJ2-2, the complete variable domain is KAGVTQTPRYLIKTRGQQVTLSCSPISGHRSVSWYQQTPGQGLQFLFEYFSETQRNKGNFPGRFSGRQFSNSRSEMNVSTLELGDSALYLCASSLTGANTGELFFGEGSRLTVL.

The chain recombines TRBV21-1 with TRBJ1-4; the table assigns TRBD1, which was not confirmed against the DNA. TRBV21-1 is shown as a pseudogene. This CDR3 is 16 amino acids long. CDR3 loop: CASSSFGQGGEEKLFF. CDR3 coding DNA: TGTGCCAGCAGCTCTTTTGGACAGGGCGGGGAGGAAAAACTGTTTTTT.

CDR3 nucleotides: TGTGCCAGCAGTGAATCTGGGCAGGGGGGCTACAATGAGCAGTTCTTC. Its protein product is CASSESGQGGYNEQFF. The V call is TRBV6-1, the J call TRBJ2-1, with D maybe TRBD1 (7 bases). The CDR3 is made up of 16 amino acids. The V gene lost 2 bases and the J gene lost 3 bases, with 14 bases spanning the gap. CDR1 is MNHNS and CDR2 is SASEGT in the germline V gene.

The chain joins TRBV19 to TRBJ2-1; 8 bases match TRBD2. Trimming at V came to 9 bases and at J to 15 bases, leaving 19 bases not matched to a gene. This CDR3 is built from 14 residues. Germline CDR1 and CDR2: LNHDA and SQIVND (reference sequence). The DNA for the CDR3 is TGTGCCAGCGAAGCGGCGGGGGGACCTGGGGTACGGTTCTTC. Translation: CASEAAGGPGVRFF.

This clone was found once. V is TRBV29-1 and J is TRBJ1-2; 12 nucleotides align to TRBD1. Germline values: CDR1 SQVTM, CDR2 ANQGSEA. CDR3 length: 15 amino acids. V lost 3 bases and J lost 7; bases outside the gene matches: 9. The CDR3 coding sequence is TGCAGCGTTGAGGTTCGGGGACAGGGGGCGTCTGGCTACACCTTC. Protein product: CSVEVRGQGASGYTF.